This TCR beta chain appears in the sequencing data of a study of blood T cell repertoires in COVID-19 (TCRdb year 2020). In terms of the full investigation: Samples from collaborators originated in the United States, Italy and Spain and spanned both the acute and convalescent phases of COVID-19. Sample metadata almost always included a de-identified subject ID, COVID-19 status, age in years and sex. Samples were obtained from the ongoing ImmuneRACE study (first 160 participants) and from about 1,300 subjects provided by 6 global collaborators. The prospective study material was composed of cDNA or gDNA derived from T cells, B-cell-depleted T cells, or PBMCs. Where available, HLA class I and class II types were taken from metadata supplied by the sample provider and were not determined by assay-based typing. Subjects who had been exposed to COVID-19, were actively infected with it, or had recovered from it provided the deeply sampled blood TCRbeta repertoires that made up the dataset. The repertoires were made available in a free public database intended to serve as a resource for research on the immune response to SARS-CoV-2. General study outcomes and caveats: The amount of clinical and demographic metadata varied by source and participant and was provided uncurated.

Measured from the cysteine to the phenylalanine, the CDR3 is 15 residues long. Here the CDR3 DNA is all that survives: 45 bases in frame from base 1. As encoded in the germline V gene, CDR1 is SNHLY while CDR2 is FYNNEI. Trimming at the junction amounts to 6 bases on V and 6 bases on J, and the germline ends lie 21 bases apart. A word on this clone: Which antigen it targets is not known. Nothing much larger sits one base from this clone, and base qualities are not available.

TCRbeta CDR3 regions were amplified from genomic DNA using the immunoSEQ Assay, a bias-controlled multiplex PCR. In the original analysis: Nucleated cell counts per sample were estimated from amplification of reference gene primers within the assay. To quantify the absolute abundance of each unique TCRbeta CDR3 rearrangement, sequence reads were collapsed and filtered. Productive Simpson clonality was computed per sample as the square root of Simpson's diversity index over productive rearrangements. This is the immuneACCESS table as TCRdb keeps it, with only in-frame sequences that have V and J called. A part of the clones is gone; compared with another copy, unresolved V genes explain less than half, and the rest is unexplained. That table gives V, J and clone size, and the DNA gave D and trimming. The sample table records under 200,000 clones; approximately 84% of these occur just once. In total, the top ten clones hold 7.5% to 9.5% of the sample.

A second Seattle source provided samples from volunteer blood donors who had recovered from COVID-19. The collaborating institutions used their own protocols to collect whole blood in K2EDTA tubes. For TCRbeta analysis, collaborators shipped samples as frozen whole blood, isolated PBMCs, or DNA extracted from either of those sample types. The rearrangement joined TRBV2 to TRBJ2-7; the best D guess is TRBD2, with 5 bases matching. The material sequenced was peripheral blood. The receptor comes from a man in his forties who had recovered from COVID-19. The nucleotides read TGTGCCAGCAGAGGGCTTAGAGGGAAAGGCGGCGAGCAGTACTTC. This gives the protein CASRGLRGKGGEQYF.